These T cell receptor beta chains were read from a single sample in a study of shared T cell receptors in the human thymus. Profiling relied on immunoSEQ multiplex PCR, and the TCRdb table lists in-frame clones only, not all of them. The table has hundreds of thousands of clones, 88% seen once; the top ten hold 0.0095% to 0.011%. This sample was also put to use in a study of human thymus T cells.

Sequenced sample: thymocytes. The receptors stem from a boy younger than two with a congenital heart defect. CDR3s include the opening cysteine and the closing phenylalanine or tryptophan. D genes are given only for firm matches. Part of the rows lack a size; the others show once, few, many or a class for expanded clones.

d_call: NA; v_call: TRBV27; j_call: TRBJ2-1; clone_size: NA; cdr3_aa: CASSLSVVGRLYADNEQFF; cdr3_nt: TGTGCCAGCAGTTTATCGGTTGTTGGGAGACTATACGCGGACAATGAGCAGTTCTTC
d_call: TRBD2; v_call: TRBV9; j_call: TRBJ2-7; clone_size: NA; cdr3_aa: CASSESTSGRAYEQYF; cdr3_nt: TGTGCCAGCAGCGAATCGACTAGCGGGAGGGCCTACGAGCAGTACTTC
d_call: TRBD1; v_call: TRBV18; j_call: TRBJ1-5; clone_size: NA; cdr3_aa: CASSRTGGSNQPQHF; cdr3_nt: TGTGCCAGCTCACGGACAGGGGGCTCCAATCAGCCCCAGCATTTT
d_call: NA; v_call: TRBV13; j_call: TRBJ2-1; clone_size: NA; cdr3_aa: CASSLNIGVLGSYNEQFF; cdr3_nt: TGTGCCAGCAGCTTAAACATAGGGGTCCTTGGGTCCTACAATGAGCAGTTCTTC
d_call: TRBD1; v_call: TRBV15; j_call: TRBJ2-1; clone_size: NA; cdr3_aa: CATSPDRGIGWPRDEQFF; cdr3_nt: TGTGCCACCAGCCCTGACAGGGGAATCGGTTGGCCCCGCGATGAGCAGTTCTTC
d_call: NA; v_call: TRBV30; j_call: TRBJ2-7; clone_size: few; cdr3_aa: CAWSVRTFEYEQYF; cdr3_nt: TGTGCCTGGAGTGTACGGACTTTTGAATACGAGCAGTACTTC
d_call: NA; v_call: TRBV19; j_call: TRBJ1-1; clone_size: few; cdr3_aa: CASALPGNTEAFF; cdr3_nt: TGTGCCAGTGCCCTACCAGGGAACACTGAAGCTTTCTTT
d_call: NA; v_call: TRBV11-2; j_call: TRBJ2-3; clone_size: NA; cdr3_aa: CASSLSKDTQYF; cdr3_nt: TGTGCCAGCAGCTTATCTAAAGATACGCAGTATTTT
d_call: NA; v_call: TRBV27; j_call: TRBJ2-7; clone_size: NA; cdr3_aa: CASSPGLHSYEQYF; cdr3_nt: TGTGCCAGCAGCCCCGGACTACACTCCTACGAGCAGTACTTC
d_call: NA; v_call: TRBV7-9; j_call: TRBJ1-1; clone_size: NA; cdr3_aa: CASSYRDKGTEAFF; cdr3_nt: TGTGCCAGCAGCTACAGGGACAAGGGGACTGAAGCTTTCTTT
d_call: NA; v_call: TRBV4-1; j_call: TRBJ2-1; clone_size: NA; cdr3_aa: CASSTAAYNEQFF; cdr3_nt: TGCGCCAGCAGCACGGCGGCATACAATGAGCAGTTCTTC
d_call: TRBD2; v_call: TRBV18; j_call: TRBJ2-7; clone_size: NA; cdr3_aa: CASSPKREGSSYEQYF; cdr3_nt: TGTGCCAGCTCACCTAAGCGGGAGGGATCTAGCTACGAGCAGTACTTC